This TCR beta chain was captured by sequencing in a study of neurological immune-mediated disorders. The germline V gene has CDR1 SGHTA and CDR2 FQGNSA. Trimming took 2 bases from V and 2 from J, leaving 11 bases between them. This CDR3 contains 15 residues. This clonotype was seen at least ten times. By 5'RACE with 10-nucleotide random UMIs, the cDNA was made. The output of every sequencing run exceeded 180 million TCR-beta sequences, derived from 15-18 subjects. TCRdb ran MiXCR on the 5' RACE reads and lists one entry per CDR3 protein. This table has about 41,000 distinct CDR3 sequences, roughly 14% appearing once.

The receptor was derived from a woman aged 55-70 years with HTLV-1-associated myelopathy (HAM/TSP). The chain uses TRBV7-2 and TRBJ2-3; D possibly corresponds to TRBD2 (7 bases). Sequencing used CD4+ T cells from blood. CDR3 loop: CASSLTGGDTDTQYF. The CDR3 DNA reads TGTGCCAGCAGCTTAACGGGGGGCGACACAGATACGCAGTATTTT.